This T cell receptor (beta chain) was recovered during a study of T cell repertoires in cytomegalovirus infection. Study at large: CMV epitopes in the study were HLA-C-restricted (recently identified) and HLA-B-restricted (well studied).

Points from the study as a whole: Summed public TCR beta family frequency identified CMV carriers bearing the relevant HLA. The study found HLA-C-restricted CMV-specific TCR beta clonotypes dominating the ex vivo response.

Trimming removed 6 bases at V and 8 bases at J, with 31 bases between. In germline, CDR1 is MNHNS, CDR2 SASEGT. This CDR3 is built from 18 residues. This clonotype was seen at least ten times. Its antigen is not identified. TCRdb used MiXCR to reprocess the reads, holding one entry per CDR3 protein. The sample contains about 920,000 distinct CDR3 sequences, around a third of which appear only once. This TCR came from a human donor in good health (CMV status not recorded). Some clones in this sample may be carry-over from other donors' samples. The V call is TRBV6-1, the J call TRBJ1-1; a weak D match, TRBD1 (5 bases). Specimen: cultured CD8+ T cells from PBMCs, collected from culture after CMV antigen stimulation. The CDR3 loop is CASSANIGDSQSLYEAFF. The CDR3 DNA reads TGTGCCAGCAGCGCCAACATCGGGGACTCCCAAAGTCTTTACGAAGCTTTCTTT.